The clone carrying this T cell receptor beta chain was observed a handful of times. Trimming removed 2 bases from V and 8 bases from J, with 21 bases in between. Germline CDR1 and CDR2: SGHVS and FQNEAQ. This CDR3 has 17 amino acids. The sample comes from a study of T cells in Graves' hyperthyroidism and ophthalmopathy. Recently diagnosed hyperthyroidism of less than 2 months' duration affected patients aged 18 to 65. Authors of the study amplified TCR beta CDR3 regions from RNA transcripts. The HTBI primer set drove a first-round RT-PCR of the TCR CDR3. TCRdb processed the multiplex PCR reads anew with MiXCR; each CDR3 protein has one entry. The data show about 320,000 distinct CDR3 sequences, around 17% seen once.

The chain is built from TRBV7-8 and TRBJ1-4, with D tentatively TRBD1 (6 bases). The sample consisted of blood. The receptor comes from a man younger than 45 with Graves' hyperthyroidism. The CDR3 spells CASSLILHGTLGEKLFF. CDR3 DNA sequence: TGTGCCAGCAGCTTAATTCTTCACGGGACATTAGGCGAAAAACTGTTTTTT.